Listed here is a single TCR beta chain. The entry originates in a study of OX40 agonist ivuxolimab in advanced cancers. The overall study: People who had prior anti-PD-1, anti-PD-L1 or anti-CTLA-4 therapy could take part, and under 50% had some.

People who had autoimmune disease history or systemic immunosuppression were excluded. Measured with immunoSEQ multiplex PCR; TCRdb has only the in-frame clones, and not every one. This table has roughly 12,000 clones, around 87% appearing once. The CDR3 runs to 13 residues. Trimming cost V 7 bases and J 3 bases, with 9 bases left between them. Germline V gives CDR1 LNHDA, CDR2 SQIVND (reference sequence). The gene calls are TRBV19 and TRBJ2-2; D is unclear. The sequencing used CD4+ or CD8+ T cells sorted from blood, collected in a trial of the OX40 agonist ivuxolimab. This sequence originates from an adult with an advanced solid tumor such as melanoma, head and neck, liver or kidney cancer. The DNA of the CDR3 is TGTGCCAGTATAAGAGCCTACACCGGGGAGCTGTTTTTT. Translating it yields CASIRAYTGELFF.